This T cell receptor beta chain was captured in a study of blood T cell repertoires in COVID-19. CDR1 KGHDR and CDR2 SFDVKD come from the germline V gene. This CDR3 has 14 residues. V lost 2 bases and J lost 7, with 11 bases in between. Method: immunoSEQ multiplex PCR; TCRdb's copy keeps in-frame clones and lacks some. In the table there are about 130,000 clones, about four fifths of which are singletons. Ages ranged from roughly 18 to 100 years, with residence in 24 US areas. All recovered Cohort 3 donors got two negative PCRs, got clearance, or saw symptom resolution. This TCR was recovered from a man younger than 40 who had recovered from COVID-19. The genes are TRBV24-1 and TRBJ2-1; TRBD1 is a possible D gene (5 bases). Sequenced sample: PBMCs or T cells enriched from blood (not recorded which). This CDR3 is CATSDSRQGNEQFF. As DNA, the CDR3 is TGTGCCACCAGTGATTCCCGTCAGGGTAATGAGCAGTTCTTC.